This T cell receptor (beta chain) comes out of a study of beta chain features in type 1 diabetes. For the study at large: In age, gender and cell yields, patients were similar to healthy donors.

A few counts support this clone. CDR1 and CDR2 (germline): MGHDK, SYGVNS. Deletions cut 4 bases from V and 0 bases from J, with 9 bases between. The length of the CDR3 is 15 residues. What was sequenced were expressed TCRB transcripts, since all of the isolated RNA had been reverse transcribed. Data came from immunoSEQ multiplex PCR; TCRdb stores just in-frame clones and leaves some out. The sample yields about 400,000 clones, 10% to 15% seen once. The source of this sequence is a man between 18 and 29 years old in good health. The sample taken for sequencing was naive CD4+ T cells from blood. This chain links TRBV25-1 with TRBJ1-4, with a possible D match to TRBD1 (6 bases). CDR3 nucleotide sequence: TGTGCCAGCAGTGTCCAGGGGTCAACTAATGAAAAACTGTTTTTT. Translated: CASSVQGSTNEKLFF.